These 16 T cell receptor beta chains share one sample of origin, sequenced in a study of Ad26.COV2.S vaccination and SARS-CoV-2 variants. Treatment: approximately 18 received Ad26.COV2.S at low or high dose, single or two shots; a few received placebo; per-sample allocation not given. Sample collection was performed on day 63 after the first vaccine or placebo injection. TCRdb's table, derived via immunoSEQ multiplex PCR, lists solely in-frame clones and lacks some. Of 250,000 to 300,000 clones listed, 70% to 90% were seen once; the top ten hold approximately 3.3%. The specimen comprised peripheral blood, sampled in a trial of Ad26.COV2.S vaccine versus placebo. The receptors were sampled from a person aged 18-65 years who received the Ad26.COV2.S COVID-19 vaccine or a placebo.

This chain links TRBV28 with TRBJ1-1, with 10 bases aligning to TRBD1. Germline V CDR1 and CDR2: MDHEN, SYDVKM. After removal of 5 bases from V and 4 bases from J, the junction contained 7 bases not matched to a gene. CDR3 length: 15 residues. The CDR3 region is CASSQPGQGPTEAFF. The CDR3 DNA sequence: TGTGCCAGCAGTCAGCCGGGACAGGGGCCCACTGAAGCTTTCTTT.

This clone was counted only a few times. This chain links TRBV5-1 with TRBJ1-2; TRBD1 matches 7 bases. Germline V lookup: CDR1 SGHRS, CDR2 YFSETQ. V lost 4 bases to trimming and J lost 6 bases; unmatched junction nucleotides: 9. The CDR3 loop spans 14 amino acids. The CDR3 spells CASSATTGFDGYTF. CDR3 in DNA: TGCGCCAGCAGCGCAACGACAGGGTTCGATGGCTACACCTTC.

With respect to this clone: Germline and junction disagree at one end, which may indicate a read error. This rearrangement joins TRBV7-7 to TRBJ1-6; 7 bases are a match to TRBD1. The CDR3 is 16 residues long. Germline CDR1 is SSHAT and CDR2 is FNYEAQ (reference sequence). This chain's CDR3 is CASSRGPRGFNSPLHF. CDR3 sequence (DNA): TGTGCTAGCAGCCGCGGGCCCAGGGGGTTTAATTCACCCCTCCACTTT.

The chain uses TRBV5-5 and TRBJ1-6; TRBD1 agrees at 8 bases. The germline V gene has CDR1 SGHKS and CDR2 YYEKEE (reference sequence). The CDR3 loop spans 15 amino acids. Unmatched junction bases numbered 9, after V lost 4 bases and J lost 9 bases. Here the CDR3 reads CASSIDRGGSSPLHF. CDR3 DNA: TGTGCCAGCAGCATCGACAGGGGAGGGAGTTCACCCCTCCACTTT.

CDR3 in DNA: TGTGCCAGCAGCGACGGGACCGTCGGAATCTATGGCTACACCTTC. Translated, it gives CASSDGTVGIYGYTF. V and J are TRBV5-5 and TRBJ1-2; maybe TRBD1 (5 bases). V lost 4 bases and J 4 bases, leaving 17 bases between the germline ends. The CDR3 is made up of 15 amino acids. The germline V gene has CDR1 SGHKS and CDR2 YYEKEE (reference sequence).

The V and J genes are TRBV4-2 and TRBJ1-1, with D unresolved. Germline CDR1 is LGHNA and CDR2 is YNFKEQ. CDR3 length equals 12 residues. V was cut by 0 bases and J by 7 bases, with 6 bases left in between. The CDR3: CASSQEVDEAFF. The CDR3, as DNA: TGTGCCAGCAGCCAAGAGGTGGATGAAGCTTTCTTT.

This clone turned up a few times. This rearrangement joins TRBV7-9 to TRBJ1-1, with 9 bases identical to TRBD1. After removal of 10 bases from V and 2 bases from J, the junction contained 11 bases not matched to a gene. The germline CDR1 and CDR2 sequences are SEHNR and FQNEAQ (reference sequence). The CDR3 consists of 15 residues. The CDR3 protein is CATEQGAIPNTEAFF. In DNA, the CDR3 is TGTGCCACCGAACAGGGGGCTATTCCCAACACTGAAGCTTTCTTT.

The V call is TRBV5-1, the J call TRBJ1-2, with TRBD1 identical over 9 bases. This CDR3 contains 14 residues. The ends lost 3 bases at V and 8 bases at J; junction bases unmatched: 8. Germline loops: CDR1 SGHRS, CDR2 YFSETQ. CDR3 DNA: TGCGCCAGCAGCTACTCCGACAGGGGGGACGGCTACACCTTC. Its protein is CASSYSDRGDGYTF.

V usage is TRBV6-5 and J usage is TRBJ2-2; D might be TRBD1 or TRBD2, each matching 5 bases. V lost 6 bases and J lost 0, with 11 bases in between. There are 15 residues in the CDR3. CDR1 is MNHEY, CDR2 SVGAGI, per germline. CDR3 bases: TGTGCCAGCAGCGCCGGGACGGCGAACACCGGGGAGCTGTTTTTT. Encoded protein: CASSAGTANTGELFF.

As to this clone: Other DNA sequences within the sample encode an identical CDR3. The V and J genes are TRBV9 and TRBJ1-1; possible D gene TRBD1, 6 bases. Trimming pared 4 bases from V and 5 bases from J, leaving 12 bases between. The length of the CDR3 is 13 residues. The germline V gene encodes CDR1 SGDLS and CDR2 YYNGEE. The CDR3 is CASSRGDGTEAFF. The CDR3 region has the DNA TGTGCCAGCAGCAGGGGGGATGGGACTGAAGCTTTCTTT.

The V call is TRBV19, the J call TRBJ1-1; D gene uncertain. This CDR3 spans 12 amino acids. Germline CDR1 and CDR2: LNHDA and SQIVND (reference sequence). CDR3 sequence: CASLDQSLRAFF. DNA of the CDR3: TGTGCGTCCCTTGACCAGTCTTTACGAGCTTTCTTT.

CDR3 residues: CASSEPDRGNEQYF. DNA for the CDR3: TGCGCCAGCAGTGAGCCGGACAGGGGCAACGAGCAGTACTTC. The genes are TRBV10-2 and TRBJ2-7; 9 positions match TRBD1. CDR1 is WSHSY, CDR2 SAAADI, per germline. The V and J ends lost 2 bases and 5 bases, in that order; junction bases with no gene match: 4. This CDR3 spans 14 amino acids.

This chain links TRBV6-2 or TRBV6-3 with TRBJ1-5; 7 bases map to TRBD1. J gave up 6 bases and V 1 base, and 6 bases lay outside the gene matches. The CDR3 is 15 residues long. Germline-derived CDR1 and CDR2 are MNHEY and SVGEGT. CDR3 sequence: CASSYFTGVGQPQHF. For the CDR3, the DNA is TGTGCCAGCAGTTACTTCACAGGGGTCGGTCAGCCCCAGCATTTT.

The chain joins TRBV7-9 to TRBJ2-5, with 13 bases fitting TRBD2. The CDR3 has 16 residues. Germline values: CDR1 SEHNR, CDR2 FQNEAQ (reference sequence). Trimming removed 5 bases from V and 4 bases from J; junction bases left unmatched: 7. The CDR3 DNA reads as TGTGCCAGCAGCCGGCCGGGACTAGCGGGGCTAGAGACCCAGTACTTC. Encoded protein: CASSRPGLAGLETQYF.

The chain links TRBV6-5 to TRBJ1-5; D is unclear. Germline V gene lookup returns CDR1 MNHEY and CDR2 SVGAGI. The CDR3 covers 12 residues. V lost 5 bases to trimming and J lost 4 bases, with 6 bases between them. In DNA, the CDR3 is TGTGCCAGCAGTAAACCTAATCAGCCCCAGCATTTT. Translation: CASSKPNQPQHF.

The rearrangement uses TRBV7-2 and TRBJ2-3; unclear D gene. The germline CDR1 and CDR2 sequences are SGHTA and FQGNSA. V was pared by 0 bases and J by 2 bases, with 9 bases between. The CDR3 length is 15 residues. The chain's CDR3 is CASSLALALTDTQYF. DNA for the CDR3: TGTGCCAGCAGCTTAGCGCTTGCCCTCACAGATACGCAGTATTTT.